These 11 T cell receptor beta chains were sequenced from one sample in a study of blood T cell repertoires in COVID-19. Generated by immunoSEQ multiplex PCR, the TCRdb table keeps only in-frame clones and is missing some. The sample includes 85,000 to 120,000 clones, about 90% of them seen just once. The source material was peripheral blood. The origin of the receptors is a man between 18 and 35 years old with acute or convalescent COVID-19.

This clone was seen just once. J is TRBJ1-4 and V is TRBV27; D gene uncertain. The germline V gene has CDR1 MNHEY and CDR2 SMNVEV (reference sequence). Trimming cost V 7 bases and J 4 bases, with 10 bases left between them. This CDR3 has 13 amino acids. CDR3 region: CASKDSLNEKLFF. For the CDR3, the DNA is TGTGCCAGCAAGGACTCCCTTAATGAAAAACTGTTTTTT.

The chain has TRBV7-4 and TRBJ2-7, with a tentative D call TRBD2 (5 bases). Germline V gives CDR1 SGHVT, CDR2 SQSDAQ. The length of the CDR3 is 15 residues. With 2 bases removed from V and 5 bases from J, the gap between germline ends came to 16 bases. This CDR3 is CASSLTDCGPNEQYF. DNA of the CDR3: TGTGCCAGCAGCTTAACGGACTGCGGCCCTAACGAGCAGTACTTC. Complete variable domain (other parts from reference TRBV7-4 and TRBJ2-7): GAGVSQSPRYKVAKRGRDVALRCDSISGHVTLYWYRQTLGQGSEVLTYSQSDAQRDKSGRPSGRFSAERPERSVSTLKIQRTEQGDSAVYLCASSLTDCGPNEQYFGPGTRLTVT.

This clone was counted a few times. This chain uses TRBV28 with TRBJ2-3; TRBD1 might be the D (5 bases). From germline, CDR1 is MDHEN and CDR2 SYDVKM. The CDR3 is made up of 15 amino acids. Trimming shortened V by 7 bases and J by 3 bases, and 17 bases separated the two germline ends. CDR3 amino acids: CASTPGGRETDTQYF. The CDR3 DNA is TGTGCCAGCACCCCGGGCGGCAGGGAAACAGATACGCAGTATTTT.

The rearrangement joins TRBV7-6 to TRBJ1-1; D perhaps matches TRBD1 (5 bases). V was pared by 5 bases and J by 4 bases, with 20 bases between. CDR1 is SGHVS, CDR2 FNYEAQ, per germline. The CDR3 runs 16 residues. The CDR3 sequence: CASSQTGAEGSTEAFF. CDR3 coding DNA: TGTGCCAGCAGCCAAACTGGGGCGGAGGGGAGCACTGAAGCTTTCTTT.

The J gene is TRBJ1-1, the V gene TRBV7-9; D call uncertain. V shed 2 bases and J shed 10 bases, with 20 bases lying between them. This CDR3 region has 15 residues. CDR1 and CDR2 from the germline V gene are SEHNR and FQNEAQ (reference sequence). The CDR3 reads CASSLYRVLEEGAFF. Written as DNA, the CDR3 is TGTGCCAGCAGCTTATACCGGGTCCTGGAGGAAGGAGCTTTCTTT.

CDR3 region: CASSPEVEGSPLHF. In DNA form, the CDR3 reads TGTGCCAGCTCACCAGAGGTGGAAGGTTCACCCCTCCACTTT. V gene TRBV18 combines with J gene TRBJ1-6; D not resolved. The length of the CDR3 is 14 residues. Per the germline V gene, CDR1 is KGHSH and CDR2 is LQKENI. V was clipped by 2 bases and J by 9 bases, with 11 bases between them.

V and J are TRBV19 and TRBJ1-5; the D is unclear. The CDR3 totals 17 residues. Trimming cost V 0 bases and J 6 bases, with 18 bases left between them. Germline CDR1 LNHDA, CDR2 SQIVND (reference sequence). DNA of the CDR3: TGTGCCAGTAGTATAGATCGGGGTTCGCTCGACGGTCAGCCCCAGCATTTT. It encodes CASSIDRGSLDGQPQHF. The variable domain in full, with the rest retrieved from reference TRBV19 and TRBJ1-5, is DGGITQSPKYLFRKEGQNVTLSCEQNLNHDAMYWYRQDPGQGLRLIYYSQIVNDFQKGDIAEGYSVSREKKESFPLTVTSAQKNPTAFYLCASSIDRGSLDGQPQHFGDGTRLSIL.

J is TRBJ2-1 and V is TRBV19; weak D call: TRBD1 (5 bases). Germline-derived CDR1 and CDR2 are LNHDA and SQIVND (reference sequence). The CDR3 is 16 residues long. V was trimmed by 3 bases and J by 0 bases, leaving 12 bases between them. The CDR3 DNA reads TGTGCCAGTAGTATGGAACACAGGAGCTCCTACAATGAGCAGTTCTTC. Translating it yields CASSMEHRSSYNEQFF.

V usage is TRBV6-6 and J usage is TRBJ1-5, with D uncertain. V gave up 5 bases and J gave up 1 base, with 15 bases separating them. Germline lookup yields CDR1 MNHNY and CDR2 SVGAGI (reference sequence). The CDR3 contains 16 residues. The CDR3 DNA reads TGTGCCAGCAGTAAGCCCCAGGAGGCAAGCAATCAGCCCCAGCATTTT. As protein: CASSKPQEASNQPQHF.

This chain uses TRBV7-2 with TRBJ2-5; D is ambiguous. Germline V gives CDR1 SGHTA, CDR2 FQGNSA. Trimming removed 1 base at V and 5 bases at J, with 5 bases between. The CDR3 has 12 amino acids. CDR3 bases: TGTGCCAGCAGCTTAGTCAGGGAGACCCAGTACTTC. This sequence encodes CASSLVRETQYF.

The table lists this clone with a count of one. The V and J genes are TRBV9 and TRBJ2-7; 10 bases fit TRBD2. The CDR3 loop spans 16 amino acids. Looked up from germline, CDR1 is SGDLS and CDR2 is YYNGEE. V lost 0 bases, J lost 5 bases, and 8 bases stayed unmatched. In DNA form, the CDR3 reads TGTGCCAGCAGCGTAGGTCCTAGCGGGAGTACCCACGAGCAGTACTTC. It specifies CASSVGPSGSTHEQYF.